Sequencing of this T cell receptor beta chain was carried out in a study of spatial heterogeneity in lung cancer. The time point denotes: sample taken at primary tumor resection. The input material, whole RNA from tumor, nontumor lung or frozen PBMC, was sequenced unsorted. From germline, CDR1 is SGHNT and CDR2 YYREEE (reference sequence). The CDR3 contains 15 residues. V dropped 4 bases and J dropped 4; count of bases not matched to a gene: 9. The study tagged each TCR cDNA molecule with a unique molecular identifier. TCRdb independently ran MiXCR on the 5' RACE reads; one entry per CDR3 protein. This table holds fewer than 20,000 distinct CDR3 sequences, approximately 18% found once.

The specimen was PBMCs, collected at surgery. The V call is TRBV5-4, the J call TRBJ2-3; 7 bases fit TRBD1. The receptor's source is a male donor with early-stage non-small cell lung cancer. The CDR3, as DNA: TGTGCCAGCAGCCACGGGACAGAGGGCGCAGATACGCAGTATTTT. It codes for CASSHGTEGADTQYF.